A selection of T cell receptor beta chains follows, all from one sample in a study of T cells in Graves' hyperthyroidism and ophthalmopathy. Using its own MiXCR run on the multiplex PCR reads, TCRdb lists one record per CDR3 protein. Seen here are hundreds of thousands of distinct CDR3 sequences, under 45% observed once, and the top ten hold roughly 31%. The specimen sequenced was blood. The receptors derive from a woman aged 35 to 49 with Graves' hyperthyroidism. The CDR3 runs from the conserved cysteine through the conserved F or W. Each record gives: clone size, J gene, V gene, D gene, CDR3 protein. D genes are given only for firm matches. Size is omitted from some rows. Given values are once, few, many or a class for expanded clones.

>many|TRBJ1-1|TRBV9|-
CASSVAGTETEAFF
>many|TRBJ2-7|TRBV20-1|-
CSALKGDEQYF
>many|TRBJ2-7|TRBV7-8|-
CASSLVGLAYEQYF
>few|TRBJ1-1|TRBV2|-
CASSLLGVNTEAFF
>-|TRBJ2-3|TRBV6-5|-
CASSRLQDTQYF
>many|TRBJ2-2|TRBV7-9|-
CASSLADPGTGELFF
>many|TRBJ1-6|TRBV6-5|-
CASSPQTNSPLHF
>-|TRBJ2-6|TRBV24-1|TRBD1
CATSDSTQGTGSGANVLTF
>few|TRBJ2-3|TRBV20-1|-
CSASPTGTDTQYF
>many|TRBJ2-7|TRBV20-1|TRBD2
CSARDASGYEQYF
>-|TRBJ1-2|TRBV7-8|TRBD1
CASSRGTGGAFGYGYTF
>many|TRBJ1-5|TRBV20-1|-
CSAPRGGGQPQHF
>-|TRBJ1-5|TRBV24-1|TRBD1
CATSEGTEAYQPQHF
>once|TRBJ1-2|TRBV10-2|-
CASRGQNRTGNTF
>many|TRBJ1-1|TRBV20-1|TRBD1
CSADRDSEAEAFF
>few|TRBJ1-5|TRBV6-6|-
CASSYTEGSQPQHF
>many|TRBJ1-2|TRBV6-5|-
CASSLTYEDGYTF
>many|TRBJ1-2|TRBV25-1|-
CATESWGANGYTF
>-|TRBJ2-5|TRBV29-1|TRBD2
CSANPGGGQETQYF
>-|TRBJ2-6|TRBV12-3/TRBV12-4|-
CASSLADSGLAGANVLTF
>-|TRBJ2-2|TRBV6-1|TRBD2
CASKAGASGNTGELFF
>many|TRBJ2-2|TRBV10-3|-
CAISERTSGGSPGELFF
>-|TRBJ2-1|TRBV11-1|TRBD1
CASSSRQGNGQFF
>few|TRBJ1-6|TRBV2|-
CAIRPGQENSPLHF
>-|TRBJ1-2|TRBV2|TRBD1
CASSPRDRVYDYGYTF
>-|TRBJ1-2|TRBV12-3/TRBV12-4|-
CASSRSLNYGYTF
>many|TRBJ1-6|TRBV7-9|TRBD1
CASSSPRTGGGSPLHF
>many|TRBJ1-3|TRBV10-3|-
CAIMSGSGNTIYF
>-|TRBJ2-6|TRBV10-2|-
CARSPVTGANVLTF
>many|TRBJ1-6|TRBV7-9|TRBD1
CASRTGEWNNSPLHF
>-|TRBJ2-2|TRBV30|TRBD2
CAWSSAGGVTGELFF
>many|TRBJ1-1|TRBV7-9|-
CASSPPGGTEAFF
>few|TRBJ1-5|TRBV19|-
CASSKGEGPNQPQHF
>many|TRBJ1-2|TRBV2|TRBD1
CASGTAYGYTF
>-|TRBJ1-2|TRBV5-1|-
CASKDRPYGYTF